This T cell receptor beta chain emerged from a study of blood T cell repertoires in COVID-19. Study processing details: How many nucleated cells were present was estimated from reference gene primer amplification. Assay: immunoSEQ multiplex PCR; the TCRdb copy retains only in-frame clones and omits some. V, J and clone size reflect that table, while D and trimming were determined from the DNA. The profile covers 250,000 or so clones, with 65% to 90% appearing a single time and about 1.7% taken by the ten largest. Germline CDR1 reads SGHRS; CDR2 reads YFSETQ. Trimming removed 2 bases from V and 6 bases from J, with 12 bases in between. The CDR3 totals 13 residues. Recruits, aged roughly 18 to 89 years, lived in 25 or so US areas. Clinical histories supplied by participants themselves formed the basis of cohort assignment. Recovered status applied to Cohort 3 donors who had two consecutive negative PCRs. It also applied to those with clearance or with symptom resolution.

The sequence was obtained from a man between 35 and 55 years old who had recovered from COVID-19. Sample: PBMCs or T cells enriched from blood (not recorded which). V usage is TRBV5-1 and J usage is TRBJ2-7, with TRBD1 as a possible D gene (5 bases). CDR3 coding DNA: TGCGCCAGCAGCTTACCTCAGGGCGGCGAGCAGTACTTC. Translating gives CASSLPQGGEQYF.